The rows below give T cell receptor beta chains drawn from one sample of a study of regulatory T cells in long-lasting Graves disease. TCRdb reprocessed the multiplex PCR reads via MiXCR and lists one record per CDR3 protein. The sample comprises roughly 220,000 distinct CDR3 sequences, approximately 20% of which are singletons, and around 20% rests with the top ten. The sample was peripheral blood mononuclear cells (PBMCs), taken at new diagnosis, from a patient treated with antithyroid drugs. The receptor source for this set is a female donor with Graves disease. CDR3s include the opening cysteine and the closing phenylalanine or tryptophan. The order of the fields is D gene, clone size, V gene, CDR3 length, J gene, CDR3 protein, CDR3 DNA. D genes are given only for firm matches. A row's size may be missing; if present it is once, few, many or a size class.

NA	many	TRBV11-2	15	TRBJ2-2	CASSLARGITGELFF	TGTGCCAGCAGCTTAGCCAGGGGTATAACCGGGGAGCTGTTTTTT
NA	NA	TRBV28	13	TRBJ1-5	CASSWPGGQPQHF	TGTGCCAGCAGTTGGCCCGGCGGTCAGCCCCAGCATTTT
TRBD2	many	TRBV6-2/TRBV6-3	15	TRBJ2-1	CASSYSGREVGEQFF	TGTGCCAGCAGTTACTCGGGGCGGGAGGTCGGAGAGCAGTTCTTC
NA	many	TRBV9	13	TRBJ2-1	CASSARPGNEQFF	TGTGCCAGCAGCGCAAGACCAGGCAATGAGCAGTTCTTC
NA	many	TRBV27	14	TRBJ2-7	CASSPGHPPVEQYF	TGTGCCAGCAGTCCGGGACACCCGCCTGTCGAGCAGTACTTC
NA	many	TRBV11-2	13	TRBJ2-7	CASSHGSSGEQYF	TGTGCCAGCAGCCACGGGTCCTCCGGCGAGCAGTACTTC
NA	many	TRBV7-9	19	TRBJ2-1	CASSSGGSIKAFSYNEQFF	TGTGCCAGCAGCTCCGGAGGCAGCATAAAAGCCTTCTCCTACAATGAGCAGTTCTTC
NA	many	TRBV2	11	TRBJ2-7	CASVGGYEQYF	TGTGCCAGCGTGGGGGGCTACGAGCAGTACTTC
TRBD2	few	TRBV7-8	14	TRBJ2-7	CASSSLAGSYEQYF	TGTGCCAGCAGCTCTCTAGCGGGGTCCTACGAGCAGTACTTC
NA	many	TRBV2	14	TRBJ1-4	CASSESRYNEKLFF	TGTGCCAGCAGTGAGTCCCGTTATAATGAAAAACTGTTTTTT
NA	many	TRBV2	12	TRBJ1-5	CASRDKNQPQHF	TGTGCCAGCAGGGACAAAAATCAGCCCCAGCATTTT
NA	many	TRBV15	15	TRBJ2-5	CATSRDGGPGETQYF	TGTGCCACCAGCAGAGATGGGGGGCCAGGGGAGACCCAGTACTTC
NA	many	TRBV18	13	TRBJ2-5	CASSRRREETQYF	TGTGCCAGCTCACGGCGTCGGGAAGAGACCCAGTACTTC
NA	many	TRBV18	14	TRBJ2-3	CASSPRGTTDTQYF	TGTGCCAGCTCACCCAGGGGTACCACAGATACGCAGTATTTT
TRBD2	many	TRBV18	16	TRBJ2-7	CASSQSSSGASYEQYF	TGTGCCAGCTCCCAAAGCTCTAGCGGGGCCTCCTACGAGCAGTACTTC
NA	many	TRBV19	15	TRBJ1-1	CASSYTRTLNTEAFF	TGTGCCAGTAGTTACACGCGGACACTGAACACTGAAGCTTTCTTT
TRBD2	many	TRBV6-2/TRBV6-3	18	TRBJ2-1	CASSDFPGTSGSGNEQFF	TGTGCCAGCAGTGACTTCCCCGGGACTAGCGGGAGCGGAAATGAGCAGTTCTTC
NA	few	TRBV2	15	TRBJ2-3	CASSRASGGTDTQYF	TGTGCCAGCAGTCGAGCCTCAGGGGGCACAGATACGCAGTATTTT
NA	many	TRBV5-1	14	TRBJ1-4	CASSNPDAGEKLFF	TGCGCCAGCAGCAACCCGGACGCGGGTGAAAAACTGTTTTTT
NA	many	TRBV11-2	14	TRBJ2-7	CASSLFLNGDEQYF	TGTGCCAGCAGCTTATTCTTGAACGGGGACGAGCAGTACTTC
TRBD2	NA	TRBV27	16	TRBJ2-7	CASSSAPSGSPYEQYF	TGTGCCAGCAGTTCAGCACCTAGCGGGAGTCCCTACGAGCAGTACTTC
TRBD2	many	TRBV7-2	15	TRBJ2-3	CASSLVAGSTDTQYF	TGTGCCAGCAGCTTAGTAGCGGGGAGCACAGATACGCAGTATTTT
NA	many	TRBV10-2	16	TRBJ1-5	CASSEPGRMSNQPQHF	TGCGCCAGCAGTGAGCCAGGGAGGATGAGCAATCAGCCCCAGCATTTT
NA	many	TRBV10-1	13	TRBJ2-5	CASSTGSQETQYF	TGCGCCAGCAGTACAGGGAGCCAAGAGACCCAGTACTTC
TRBD2	many	TRBV9	18	TRBJ2-5	CASSPRAGTLLNQETQYF	TGTGCCAGCAGCCCCCGAGCGGGAACTCTCCTTAATCAAGAGACCCAGTACTTC
NA	many	TRBV11-2	14	TRBJ2-3	CATSPRISTDTQYF	TGTGCCACCTCCCCCCGGATTAGCACAGATACGCAGTATTTT
TRBD1	NA	TRBV5-1	14	TRBJ1-1	CASRLGQGNTEAFF	TGCGCCAGCAGACTCGGACAGGGTAACACTGAAGCTTTCTTT
NA	NA	TRBV7-9	12	TRBJ1-4	CASSASGEKLFF	TGTGCCAGCAGCGCCTCGGGGGAAAAACTGTTTTTT
TRBD2	many	TRBV6-1	16	TRBJ2-1	CASSEVFVGGLNEQFF	TGTGCCAGCAGTGAAGTGTTCGTGGGAGGGCTCAATGAGCAGTTCTTC
TRBD2	many	TRBV2	14	TRBJ2-7	CASSSGTSAYEQYF	TGTGCCAGCAGTTCCGGGACTAGCGCCTACGAGCAGTACTTC
NA	NA	TRBV6-1	17	TRBJ2-5	CASSEALGYTDQETQYF	TGTGCCAGCAGTGAAGCCCTAGGTTACACCGACCAAGAGACCCAGTACTTC
NA	many	TRBV7-2	13	TRBJ2-1	CASSLGGASFQFF	TGTGCCAGCAGCTTAGGGGGAGCCTCCTTCCAGTTCTTC
TRBD1	many	TRBV5-6	15	TRBJ2-5	CASSPRQGHQETQYF	TGTGCCAGCAGCCCGCGACAGGGCCACCAAGAGACCCAGTACTTC
NA	few	TRBV5-1	15	TRBJ1-2	CASSLTYRERSGCTF	TGCGCCAGCAGCTTGACGTACAGGGAAAGGAGTGGCTGCACCTTC
NA	many	TRBV18	14	TRBJ1-5	CASSLLGGNQPQHF	TGTGCCAGCTCACTACTGGGGGGCAATCAGCCCCAGCATTTT
TRBD2	few	TRBV7-9	17	TRBJ2-4	CASSSPRTSGRENIQYF	TGTGCCAGCAGCTCGCCCCGGACTAGCGGGAGAGAAAACATTCAGTACTTC
NA	many	TRBV7-3	12	TRBJ2-1	CASSTLGNEQFF	TGTGCCAGCAGCACATTAGGCAATGAGCAGTTCTTC
TRBD1	many	TRBV28	17	TRBJ1-1	CASSLYGTGGGNTEAFF	TGTGCCAGCAGTTTATACGGGACAGGGGGCGGTAATACTGAAGCTTTCTTT
TRBD1	many	TRBV13	15	TRBJ2-2	CASSFYRGRDGELFF	TGTGCCAGCAGCTTCTACAGGGGGCGCGACGGGGAGCTGTTTTTT
NA	many	TRBV10-3	14	TRBJ1-2	CAISAPQGTGGYTF	TGTGCCATCAGTGCACCCCAAGGAACTGGAGGCTACACCTTC
NA	many	TRBV5-5	14	TRBJ1-6	CASSGRETNSPLHF	TGTGCCAGCAGCGGCAGGGAGACGAATTCACCCCTCCACTTT
TRBD2	many	TRBV2	16	TRBJ2-2	CASSGGASGSIGELFF	TGTGCCAGCAGTGGGGGTGCTAGCGGGAGTATCGGGGAGCTGTTTTTT
TRBD2	many	TRBV28	17	TRBJ2-3	CASSFSSSSGSGDTQYF	TGTGCCAGCAGTTTCTCCTCCTCTAGCGGGAGCGGGGATACGCAGTATTTT
NA	many	TRBV2	14	TRBJ1-1	CASERLPGGTEAFF	TGTGCCAGCGAGCGTCTTCCGGGAGGCACTGAAGCTTTCTTT
NA	many	TRBV24-1	12	TRBJ2-7	CATSDTDYEQYF	TGTGCCACCAGTGATACTGACTACGAGCAGTACTTC
NA	many	TRBV2	13	TRBJ1-2	CASSEDLFYGYTF	TGTGCCAGCAGTGAGGACCTCTTCTATGGCTACACCTTC
NA	many	TRBV19	16	TRBJ2-6	CASRDVVWPGANVLTF	TGTGCCAGTAGAGACGTTGTTTGGCCTGGGGCCAACGTCCTGACTTTC
TRBD1	many	TRBV11-1	15	TRBJ2-1	CASSSDRGLYNEQFF	TGTGCCAGCAGCTCGGACAGGGGGCTCTACAATGAGCAGTTCTTC
TRBD2	many	TRBV10-3	16	TRBJ2-7	CAISGTSGKPNYEQYF	TGTGCCATCAGTGGGACTAGCGGGAAGCCGAACTACGAGCAGTACTTC
NA	many	TRBV7-3	15	TRBJ2-2	CASSLSHAGTGELFF	TGTGCCAGCAGCTTAAGCCACGCAGGAACCGGGGAGCTGTTTTTT
NA	many	TRBV28	14	TRBJ1-2	CASIPQRAPGGYTF	TGTGCCAGCATCCCTCAGCGGGCTCCGGGGGGCTACACCTTC
NA	few	TRBV6-2/TRBV6-3	14	TRBJ2-3	CASSRDDNTDTQYF	TGTGCCAGCAGTCGGGACGATAACACAGATACGCAGTATTTT
NA	many	TRBV27	14	TRBJ2-1	CASSPHSRRDEQFF	TGTGCCAGCAGTCCCCATAGCAGGAGGGATGAGCAGTTCTTC
NA	NA	TRBV7-2	15	TRBJ1-2	CASTRDGQSYYGYTF	TGTGCCAGCACAAGGGACGGTCAATCGTACTATGGCTACACCTTC
TRBD2	NA	TRBV20-1	14	TRBJ2-1	CSAFSGRAADEQFF	TGCAGTGCTTTTAGCGGGAGGGCAGCGGATGAGCAGTTCTTC